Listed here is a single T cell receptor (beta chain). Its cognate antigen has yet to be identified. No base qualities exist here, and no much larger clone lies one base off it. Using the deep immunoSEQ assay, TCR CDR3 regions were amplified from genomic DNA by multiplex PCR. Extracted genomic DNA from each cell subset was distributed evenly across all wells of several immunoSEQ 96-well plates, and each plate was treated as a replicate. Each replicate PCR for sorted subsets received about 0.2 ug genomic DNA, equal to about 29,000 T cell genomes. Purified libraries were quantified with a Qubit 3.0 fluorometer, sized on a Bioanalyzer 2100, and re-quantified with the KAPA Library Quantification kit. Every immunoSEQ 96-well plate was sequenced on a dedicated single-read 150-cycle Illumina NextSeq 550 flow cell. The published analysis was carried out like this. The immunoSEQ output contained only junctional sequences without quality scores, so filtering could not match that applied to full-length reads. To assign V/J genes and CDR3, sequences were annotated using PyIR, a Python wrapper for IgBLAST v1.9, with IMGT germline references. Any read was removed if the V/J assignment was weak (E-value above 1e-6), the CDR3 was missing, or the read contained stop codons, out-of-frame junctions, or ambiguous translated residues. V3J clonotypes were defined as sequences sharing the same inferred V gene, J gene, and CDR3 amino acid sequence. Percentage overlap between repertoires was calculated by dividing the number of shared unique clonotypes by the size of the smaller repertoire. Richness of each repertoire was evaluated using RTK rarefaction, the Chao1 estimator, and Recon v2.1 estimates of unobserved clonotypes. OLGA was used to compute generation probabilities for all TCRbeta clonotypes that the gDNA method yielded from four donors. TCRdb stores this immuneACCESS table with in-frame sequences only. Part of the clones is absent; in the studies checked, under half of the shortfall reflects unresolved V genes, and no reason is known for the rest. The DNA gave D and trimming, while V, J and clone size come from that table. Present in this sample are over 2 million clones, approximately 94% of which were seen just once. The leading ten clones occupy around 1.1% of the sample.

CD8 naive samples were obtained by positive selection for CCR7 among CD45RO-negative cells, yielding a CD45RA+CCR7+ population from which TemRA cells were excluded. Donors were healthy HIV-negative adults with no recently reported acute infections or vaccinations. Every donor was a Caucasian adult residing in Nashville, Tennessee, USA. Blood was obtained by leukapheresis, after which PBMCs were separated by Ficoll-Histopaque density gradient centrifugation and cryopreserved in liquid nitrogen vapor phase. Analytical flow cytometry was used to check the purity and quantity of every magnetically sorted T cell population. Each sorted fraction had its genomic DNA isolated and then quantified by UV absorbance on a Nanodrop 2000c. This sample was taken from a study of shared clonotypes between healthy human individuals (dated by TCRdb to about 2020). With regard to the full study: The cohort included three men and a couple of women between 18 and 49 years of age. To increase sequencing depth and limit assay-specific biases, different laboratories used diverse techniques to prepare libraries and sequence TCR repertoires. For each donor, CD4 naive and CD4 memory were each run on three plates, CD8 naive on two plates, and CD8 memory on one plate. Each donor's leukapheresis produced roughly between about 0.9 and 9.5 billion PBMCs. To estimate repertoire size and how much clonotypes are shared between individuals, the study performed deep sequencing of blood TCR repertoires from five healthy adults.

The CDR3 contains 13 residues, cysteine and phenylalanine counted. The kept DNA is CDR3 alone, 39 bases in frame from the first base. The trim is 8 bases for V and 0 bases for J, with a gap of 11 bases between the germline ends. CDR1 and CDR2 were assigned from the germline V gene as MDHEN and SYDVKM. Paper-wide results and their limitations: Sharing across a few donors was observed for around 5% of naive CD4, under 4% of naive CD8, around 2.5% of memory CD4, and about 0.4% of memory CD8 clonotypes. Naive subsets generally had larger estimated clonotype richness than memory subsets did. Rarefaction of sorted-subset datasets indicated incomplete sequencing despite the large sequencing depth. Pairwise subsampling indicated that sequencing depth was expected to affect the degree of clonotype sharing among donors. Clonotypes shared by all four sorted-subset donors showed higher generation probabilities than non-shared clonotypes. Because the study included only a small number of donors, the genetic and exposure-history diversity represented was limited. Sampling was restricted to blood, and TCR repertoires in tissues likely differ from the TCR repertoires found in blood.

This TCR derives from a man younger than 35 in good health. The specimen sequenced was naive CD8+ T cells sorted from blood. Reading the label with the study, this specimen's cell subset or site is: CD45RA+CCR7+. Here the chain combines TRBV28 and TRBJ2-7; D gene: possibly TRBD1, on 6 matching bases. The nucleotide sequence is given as TGTGCCAGCGTTCGAGGGGGCTCCTACGAGCAGTACTTC. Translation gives CASVRGGSYEQYF.